The present T cell receptor beta chain was sequenced within a study of blood T cell repertoires in COVID-19. Germline V gene sequence: CDR1 MNHEY, CDR2 SVGAGI. CDR3 length equals 13 residues. With 0 bases removed from V and 6 bases from J, the gap between germline ends came to 7 bases. TCRdb's table, derived via immunoSEQ multiplex PCR, lists solely in-frame clones and lacks some. The sample gives 150,000 to 200,000 clones, roughly 76% of which show up once; about 11% is in the top ten. The chain combines TRBV6-5 with TRBJ2-3; perhaps TRBD2 as D (6 bases). Sequenced material: peripheral blood. The TCR originated in a woman in her 40s with COVID-19, enrolled during active disease. The chain's CDR3 is CASSYSRGDTQYF. CDR3 in DNA: TGTGCCAGCAGTTACTCTCGGGGGGATACGCAGTATTTT.